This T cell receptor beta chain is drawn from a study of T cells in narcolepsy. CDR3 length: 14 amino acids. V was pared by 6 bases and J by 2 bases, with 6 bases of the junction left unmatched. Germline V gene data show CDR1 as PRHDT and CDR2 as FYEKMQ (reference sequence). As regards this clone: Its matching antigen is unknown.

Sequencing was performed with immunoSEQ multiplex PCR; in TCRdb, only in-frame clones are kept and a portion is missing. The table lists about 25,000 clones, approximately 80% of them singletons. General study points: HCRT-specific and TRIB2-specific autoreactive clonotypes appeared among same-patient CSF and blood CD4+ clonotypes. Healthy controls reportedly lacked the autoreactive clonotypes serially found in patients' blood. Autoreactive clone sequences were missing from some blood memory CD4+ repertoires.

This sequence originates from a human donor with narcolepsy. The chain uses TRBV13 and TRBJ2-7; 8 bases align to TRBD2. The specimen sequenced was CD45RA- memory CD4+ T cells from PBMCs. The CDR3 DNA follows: TGTGCCAGCAGAAGAGCGGGAGTAACCTACGAGCAGTACTTC. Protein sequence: CASRRAGVTYEQYF.